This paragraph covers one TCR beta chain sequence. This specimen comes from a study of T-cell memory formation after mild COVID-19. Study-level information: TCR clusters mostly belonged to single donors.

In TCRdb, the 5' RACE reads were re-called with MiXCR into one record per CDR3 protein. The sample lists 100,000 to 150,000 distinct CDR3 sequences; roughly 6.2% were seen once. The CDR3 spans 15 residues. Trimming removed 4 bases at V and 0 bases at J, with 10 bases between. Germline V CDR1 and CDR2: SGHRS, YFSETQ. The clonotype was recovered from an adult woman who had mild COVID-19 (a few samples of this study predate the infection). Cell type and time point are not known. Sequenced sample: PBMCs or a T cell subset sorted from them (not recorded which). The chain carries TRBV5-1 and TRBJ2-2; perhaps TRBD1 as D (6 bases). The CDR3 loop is CASSRDTTNTGELFF. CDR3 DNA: TGCGCCAGCAGCCGGGACACTACGAACACCGGGGAGCTGTTTTTT.